This T cell receptor (beta chain) comes out of a study of blood T cell repertoires in COVID-19 (TCRdb year 2020). Regarding the research as a whole: The collaborator samples originated in the United States, Italy and Spain and spanned the acute and convalescent phases of COVID-19. The prospective study material was composed of cDNA or gDNA derived from T cells, B-cell-depleted T cells, or PBMCs. The dataset comprised deeply sampled blood TCRbeta repertoires from subjects exposed to, actively infected with, or recovered from COVID-19. The repertoires were made available in a free public database intended to serve as a resource for research on the immune response to SARS-CoV-2. The samples were drawn from two sources: the first 160 participants of the ongoing ImmuneRACE study, and 1,000 to 1,500 subjects contributed by 6 global collaborators. Nearly every sample came with metadata listing a de-identified subject ID, COVID-19 status, age in years and sex. Where available, HLA class I and class II types were obtained from metadata supplied by the sample provider rather than from assay-based typing. The investigation overall reported the following: The quantity of clinical and demographic metadata differed by source and by participant and was supplied without curation.

Each collaborating institution followed its own protocols to collect whole blood in K2EDTA tubes. For TCRbeta analysis, collaborators shipped samples as frozen whole blood, isolated PBMCs, or DNA extracted from either of those sample types. Points on this clone: Its antigen specificity is not known. No qualities accompany the bases; no much larger clone lies one base away.

From cysteine to phenylalanine, the CDR3 is 15 amino acids long. This entry keeps only the CDR3 DNA: 45 bases, framed from base 1. Looking up the germline V gene yields CDR1 MNHEY and CDR2 SVGAGI. Deletion took 5 bases off V and 5 bases off J, with a span of 18 bases between the germline ends. TCRbeta CDR3 regions were amplified from genomic DNA using the immunoSEQ Assay, a bias-controlled multiplex PCR. The paper's processing steps were these. Nucleated cell counts per sample were estimated from amplification of reference gene primers within the assay. Sequence reads were collapsed and filtered to measure the absolute abundance of every unique TCRbeta CDR3 rearrangement. Productive Simpson clonality was computed per sample as the square root of Simpson's diversity index over productive rearrangements. Here the immuneACCESS table is served through TCRdb, limited to in-frame sequences with V and J called. Missing clones are a known gap in these copies; in checked studies unresolved V genes cover under half, and the rest lacks a known reason. V and J calls and clone size follow that table, whereas D and trimming were derived from the DNA. In all, the sample holds 50,000 to 70,000 clones, and more than 60% of those were seen once. The ten largest clones take up 4.9% of the sample.

The TCR was taken from a human donor in a cohort sampled during active COVID-19. Source material: peripheral blood. The rearrangement joined TRBV6-5 to TRBJ1-1; TRBD1 might be the D gene, on 6 matching bases. The CDR3 protein: CASSTHRAKGTEAFF. The sequenced DNA: TGTGCCAGCAGTACGCACAGGGCTAAGGGTACTGAAGCTTTCTTT.